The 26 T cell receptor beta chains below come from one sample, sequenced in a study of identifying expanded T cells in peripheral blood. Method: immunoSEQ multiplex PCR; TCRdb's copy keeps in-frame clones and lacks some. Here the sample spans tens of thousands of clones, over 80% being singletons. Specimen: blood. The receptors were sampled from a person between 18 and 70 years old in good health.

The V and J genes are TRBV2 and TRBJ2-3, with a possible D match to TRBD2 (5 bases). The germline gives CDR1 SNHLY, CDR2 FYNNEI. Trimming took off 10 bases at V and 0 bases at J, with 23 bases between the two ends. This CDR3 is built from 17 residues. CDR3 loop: CATSPSLGAASTDTQYF. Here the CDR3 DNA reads TGTGCCACTTCCCCCTCCCTTGGAGCGGCGAGCACAGATACGCAGTATTTT.

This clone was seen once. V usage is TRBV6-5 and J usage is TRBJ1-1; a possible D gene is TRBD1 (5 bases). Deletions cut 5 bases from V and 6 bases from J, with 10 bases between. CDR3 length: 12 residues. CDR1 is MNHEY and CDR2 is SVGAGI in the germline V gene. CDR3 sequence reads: CASSRPGPEAFF. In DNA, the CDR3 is TGTGCCAGCAGTCGACCGGGGCCTGAAGCTTTCTTT.

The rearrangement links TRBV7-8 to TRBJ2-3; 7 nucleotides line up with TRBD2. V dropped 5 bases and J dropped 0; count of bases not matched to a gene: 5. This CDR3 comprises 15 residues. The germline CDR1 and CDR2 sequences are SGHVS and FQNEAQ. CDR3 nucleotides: TGTGCCAGCAGCAAGCGGGGAACTAGCACAGATACGCAGTATTTT. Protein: CASSKRGTSTDTQYF. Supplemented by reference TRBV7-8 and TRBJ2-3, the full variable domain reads GAGVSQSPRYKVAKRGQDVALRCDPISGHVSLFWYQQALGQGPEFLTYFQNEAQLDKSGLPSDRFFAERPEGSVSTLKIQRTQQEDSAVYLCASSKRGTSTDTQYFGPGTRLTVL.

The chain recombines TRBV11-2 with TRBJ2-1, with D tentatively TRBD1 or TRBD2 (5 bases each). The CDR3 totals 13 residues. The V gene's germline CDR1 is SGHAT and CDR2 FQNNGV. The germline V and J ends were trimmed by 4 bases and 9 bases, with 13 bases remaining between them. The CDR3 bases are TGTGCCAGCAGCTCCGGGGCCTGGAGTGAGCAGTTCTTC. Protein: CASSSGAWSEQFF.

The CDR3 coding sequence is TGTGCCAGTAGTATTAGGACTAGCGGCTTACCGCGCGGTAATGAGCAGTTCTTC. The encoded protein is CASSIRTSGLPRGNEQFF. This chain joins TRBV19 and TRBJ2-1, with 10 bases that match TRBD2. The CDR3 has 18 residues. V was clipped by 3 bases and J by 7 bases; unmatched bases: 15. The germline gives CDR1 LNHDA, CDR2 SQIVND (reference sequence).

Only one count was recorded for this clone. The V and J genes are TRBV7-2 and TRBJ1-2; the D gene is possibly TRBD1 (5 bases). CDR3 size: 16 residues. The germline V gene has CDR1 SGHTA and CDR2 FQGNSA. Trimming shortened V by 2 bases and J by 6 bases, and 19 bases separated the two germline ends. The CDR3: CASSLLSGHTRDGYTF. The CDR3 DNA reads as TGTGCCAGCAGCTTACTTTCCGGACACACGAGGGATGGCTACACCTTC.

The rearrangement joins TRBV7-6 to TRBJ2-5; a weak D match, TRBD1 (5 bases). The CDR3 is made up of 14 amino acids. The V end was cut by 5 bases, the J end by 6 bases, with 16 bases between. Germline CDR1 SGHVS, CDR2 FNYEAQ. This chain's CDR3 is CASSVDAGRKTQYF. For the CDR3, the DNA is TGTGCCAGCAGCGTAGACGCAGGGCGAAAGACCCAGTACTTC.

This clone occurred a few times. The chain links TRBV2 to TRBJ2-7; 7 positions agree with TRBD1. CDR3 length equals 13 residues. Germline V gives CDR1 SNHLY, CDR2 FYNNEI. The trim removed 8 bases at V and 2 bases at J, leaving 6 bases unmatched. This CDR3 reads CASQGTATYEQYV. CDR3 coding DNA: TGTGCCAGCCAAGGGACAGCCACCTACGAGCAGTACGTC.

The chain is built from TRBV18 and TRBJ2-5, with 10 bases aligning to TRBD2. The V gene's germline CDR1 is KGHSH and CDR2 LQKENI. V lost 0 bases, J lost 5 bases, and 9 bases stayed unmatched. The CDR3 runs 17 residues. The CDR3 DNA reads TGTGCCAGCTCACCACCGAAGGCCAGCGGGAGGGCCGAGACCCAGTACTTC. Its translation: CASSPPKASGRAETQYF.

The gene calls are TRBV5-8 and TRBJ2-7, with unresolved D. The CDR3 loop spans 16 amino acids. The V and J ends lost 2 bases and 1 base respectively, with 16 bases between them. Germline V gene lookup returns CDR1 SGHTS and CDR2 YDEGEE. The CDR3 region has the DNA TGTGCCAGCAGCTTCTCCCCCGGCCGTCTGTCCTACGAGCAGTACTTC. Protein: CASSFSPGRLSYEQYF.

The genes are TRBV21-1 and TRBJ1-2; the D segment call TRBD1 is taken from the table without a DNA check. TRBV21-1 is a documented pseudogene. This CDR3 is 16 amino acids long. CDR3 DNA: TGTGCCAGCAGCAAAGGAGGGACAGGGCTCTCGTATGGCTACACCTTC. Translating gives CASSKGGTGLSYGYTF.

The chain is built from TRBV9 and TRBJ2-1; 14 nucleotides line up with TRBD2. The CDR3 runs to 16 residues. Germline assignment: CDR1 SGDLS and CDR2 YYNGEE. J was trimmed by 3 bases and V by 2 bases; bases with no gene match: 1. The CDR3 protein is CASSVGTSGGYNEQFF. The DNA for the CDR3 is TGTGCCAGCAGCGTGGGGACTAGCGGGGGCTACAATGAGCAGTTCTTC.

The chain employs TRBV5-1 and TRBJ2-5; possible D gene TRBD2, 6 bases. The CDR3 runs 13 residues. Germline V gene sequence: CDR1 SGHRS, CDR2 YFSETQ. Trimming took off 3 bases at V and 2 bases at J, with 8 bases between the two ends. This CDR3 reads CASSWDLQETQYF. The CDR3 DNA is TGCGCCAGCAGCTGGGACTTACAAGAGACCCAGTACTTC.

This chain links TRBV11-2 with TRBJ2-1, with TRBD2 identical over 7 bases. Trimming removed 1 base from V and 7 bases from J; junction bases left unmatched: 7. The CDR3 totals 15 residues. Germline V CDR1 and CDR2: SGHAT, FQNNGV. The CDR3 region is CASSLGRGSLNEQFF. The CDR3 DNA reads TGTGCCAGCAGCTTAGGTCGCGGGAGTCTTAATGAGCAGTTCTTC.

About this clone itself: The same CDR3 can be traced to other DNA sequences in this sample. CDR3 sequence reads: CASSERRNYGYTF. For the CDR3, the DNA is TGTGCCAGCAGCGAAAGGAGAAACTATGGCTACACCTTC. This sequence joins TRBV6-1 and TRBJ1-2, with D unclear. Trimming removed 6 bases at V and 2 bases at J, with 10 bases between. The CDR3 loop spans 13 amino acids. Germline V CDR1 and CDR2: MNHNS, SASEGT.

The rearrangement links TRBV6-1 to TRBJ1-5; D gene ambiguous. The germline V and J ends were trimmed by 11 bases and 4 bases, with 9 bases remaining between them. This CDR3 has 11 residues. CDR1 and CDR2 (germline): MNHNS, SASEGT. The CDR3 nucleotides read TGTGCCGGCGGATTTAATCAGCCCCAGCATTTT. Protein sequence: CAGGFNQPQHF.

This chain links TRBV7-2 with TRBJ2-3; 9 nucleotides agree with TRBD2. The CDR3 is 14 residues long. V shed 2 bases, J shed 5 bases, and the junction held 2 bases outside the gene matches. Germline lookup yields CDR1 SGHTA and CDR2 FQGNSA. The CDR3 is CASSLSRGGDTQYF. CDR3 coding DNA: TGTGCCAGCAGCTTATCGCGGGGGGGAGATACGCAGTATTTT.

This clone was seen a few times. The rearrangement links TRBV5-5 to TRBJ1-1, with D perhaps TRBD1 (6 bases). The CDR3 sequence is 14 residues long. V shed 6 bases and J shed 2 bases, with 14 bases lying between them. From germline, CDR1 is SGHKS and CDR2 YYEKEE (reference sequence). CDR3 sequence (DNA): TGTGCCAGCACCTGGGAGGGGACAAACACTGAAGCTTTCTTT. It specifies CASTWEGTNTEAFF.

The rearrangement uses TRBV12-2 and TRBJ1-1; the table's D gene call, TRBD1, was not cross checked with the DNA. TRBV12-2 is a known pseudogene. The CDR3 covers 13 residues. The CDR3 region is CASRRDRGTEAFF. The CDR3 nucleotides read TGTGCAAGTCGCCGCGACAGGGGAACTGAAGCTTTCTTT.

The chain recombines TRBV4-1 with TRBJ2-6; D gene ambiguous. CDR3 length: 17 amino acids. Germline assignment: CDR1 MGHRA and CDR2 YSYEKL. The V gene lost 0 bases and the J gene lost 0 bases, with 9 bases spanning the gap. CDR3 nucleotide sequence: TGCGCCAGCAGCCAAGATATAGGCTACTCTGGGGCCAACGTCCTGACTTTC. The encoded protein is CASSQDIGYSGANVLTF.

For the CDR3, the DNA is TGTGCCAGCAGCCATCCCCGAGCTACGCAGTATTTT. This gives the protein CASSHPRATQYF. V gene TRBV14 combines with J gene TRBJ2-3; D call uncertain. The CDR3 extends over 12 amino acids. Per the germline V gene, CDR1 is SGHDN and CDR2 is FVKESK. Deletions cut 3 bases from V and 8 bases from J, with 9 bases between.

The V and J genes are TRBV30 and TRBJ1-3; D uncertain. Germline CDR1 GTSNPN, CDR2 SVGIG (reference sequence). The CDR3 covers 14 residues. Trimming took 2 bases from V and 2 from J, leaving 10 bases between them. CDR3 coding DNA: TGTGCCTGGAGTTTCTTCGGGGCTGGAAACACCATATATTTT. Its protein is CAWSFFGAGNTIYF.

The CDR3 DNA follows: TGTGCCAGCAGCTTAGTACAGCCCTTCCAAGAGACCCAGTACTTC. This codes for CASSLVQPFQETQYF. V is TRBV11-2 and J is TRBJ2-5; D is ambiguous. With 1 base removed from V and 1 base from J, the gap between germline ends came to 10 bases. Germline CDR1 and CDR2: SGHAT and FQNNGV. This CDR3 is 15 amino acids long.

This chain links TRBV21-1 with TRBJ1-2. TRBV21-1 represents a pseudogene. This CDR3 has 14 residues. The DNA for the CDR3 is TGTGCCAGCAGCAAACTGGAGGGTTCGGGGGGCTACACCTTC. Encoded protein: CASSKLEGSGGYTF.

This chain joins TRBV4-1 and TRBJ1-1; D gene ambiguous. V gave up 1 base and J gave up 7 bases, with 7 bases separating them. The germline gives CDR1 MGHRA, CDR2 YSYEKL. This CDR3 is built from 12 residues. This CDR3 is CASSQVGFEAFF. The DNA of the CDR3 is TGCGCCAGCAGCCAAGTGGGGTTTGAAGCTTTCTTT.

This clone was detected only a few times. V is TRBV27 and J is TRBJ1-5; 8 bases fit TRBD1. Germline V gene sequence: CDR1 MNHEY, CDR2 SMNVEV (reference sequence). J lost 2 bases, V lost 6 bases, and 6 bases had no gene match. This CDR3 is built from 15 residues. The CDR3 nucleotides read TGTGCCAGCAGACCCCCAGGGGGCCGCAATCAGCCCCAGCATTTT. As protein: CASRPPGGRNQPQHF.